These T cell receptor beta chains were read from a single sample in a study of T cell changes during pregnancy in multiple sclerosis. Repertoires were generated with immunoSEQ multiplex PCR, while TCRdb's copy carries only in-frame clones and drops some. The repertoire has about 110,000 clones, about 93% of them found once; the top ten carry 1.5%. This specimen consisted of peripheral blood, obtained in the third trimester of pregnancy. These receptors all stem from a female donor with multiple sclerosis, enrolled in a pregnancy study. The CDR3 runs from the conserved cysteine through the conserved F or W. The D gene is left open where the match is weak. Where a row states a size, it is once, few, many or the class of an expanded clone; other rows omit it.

CASSLSPVFGSGGAKTQYF	TGCGCCAGCAGCTTATCCCCCGTCTTCGGTAGCGGGGGGGCAAAGACCCAGTACTTC	TRBD2	once	TRBV5-1	TRBJ2-5
CAWSVAGGTEAFF	TGTGCCTGGAGTGTGGCAGGGGGCACTGAAGCTTTCTTT	TRBD1	.	TRBV30	TRBJ1-1
CASASGVPGLAGEETQYF	TGCGCCAGCGCCTCGGGGGTTCCGGGACTAGCGGGAGAAGAGACCCAGTACTTC	TRBD2	.	TRBV5-1	TRBJ2-5
CASSSQDGYTF	TGTGCCAGCAGTTCCCAGGATGGCTACACCTTC	.	.	TRBV6-5	TRBJ1-2
CSVHKQGSTQYF	TGCAGCGTTCACAAACAGGGCTCGACTCAGTACTTC	.	.	TRBV29-1	TRBJ2-4
CASSWGRENTEAFF	TGTGCCAGCAGTTGGGGGAGGGAAAACACTGAAGCTTTCTTT	.	.	TRBV7-9	TRBJ1-1
CASSLGPTSGGCCSYNEQFF	TGTGCCAGCAGTTTGGGGCCGACTAGCGGGGGTTGCTGCTCCTACAATGAGCAGTTCTTC	TRBD2	.	TRBV28	TRBJ2-1
CASTRTSGHTQYF	TGTGCCAGTACCCGGACTAGCGGCCATACGCAGTATTTT	TRBD2	.	TRBV19	TRBJ2-3
CASSLYRVGTEAFF	TGTGCCAGCAGTTTATACAGGGTTGGCACTGAAGCTTTCTTT	.	.	TRBV28	TRBJ1-1
CASSEQSYGYTF	TGTGCCAGCAGTGAACAGTCATATGGCTACACCTTC	.	few	TRBV2	TRBJ1-2
CSVGPLANYGYTF	TGCAGCGTTGGTCCCCTCGCTAACTATGGCTACACCTTC	.	.	TRBV29-1	TRBJ1-2
CASSHGAGGSPYNEQFF	TGTGCCAGCAGTCATGGAGCGGGGGGGTCCCCCTACAATGAGCAGTTCTTC	TRBD2	.	TRBV2	TRBJ2-1
CASSVQGMNTEAFF	TGTGCCAGCAGTGTACAGGGTATGAACACTGAAGCTTTCTTT	.	.	TRBV2	TRBJ1-1
CASSQEGTGFTEAFF	TGCGCCAGCAGCCAAGAGGGGACAGGGTTCACTGAAGCTTTCTTT	TRBD1	few	TRBV4-1	TRBJ1-1
CASRYRGLLTEAFF	TGCGCCAGCAGGTACAGGGGGCTTCTAACTGAAGCTTTCTTT	TRBD1	.	TRBV23-1	TRBJ1-1
CASSQRGGLDNTIYF	TGTGCCAGCAGCCAACGAGGCGGGCTCGACAACACCATATATTTT	.	.	TRBV11-1	TRBJ1-3
CASSRTGLQETQYF	TGTGCCAGCAGTCGGACGGGACTTCAAGAGACCCAGTACTTC	.	.	TRBV6-5	TRBJ2-5
CASSGKASGGNEQFF	TGTGCCAGCAGTGGTAAGGCTAGCGGGGGCAATGAGCAGTTCTTC	TRBD2	.	TRBV6-1	TRBJ2-1
CASSYRQVPSEQYF	TGTGCCAGCAGTTACCGGCAGGTACCCTCCGAGCAGTACTTC	.	.	TRBV6-5	TRBJ2-7
CASSEDGYTEAFF	TGTGCCAGCAGTGAAGACGGGTACACTGAAGCTTTCTTT	.	.	TRBV2	TRBJ1-1
CASSLDGYNEQFF	TGCGCCAGCAGCTTGGACGGCTACAATGAGCAGTTCTTC	.	.	TRBV5-1	TRBJ2-1
CASPSLAGEANTGELFF	TGTGCCAGTCCTTCACTAGCGGGGGAAGCGAACACCGGGGAGCTGTTTTTT	TRBD2	.	TRBV19	TRBJ2-2
CASSPTPRETQYF	TGTGCCAGCAGTCCGACTCCCCGGGAGACCCAGTACTTC	.	.	TRBV6-6	TRBJ2-5
CASSLLQENGYTF	TGTGCCAGCAGCTTGCTACAGGAAAATGGCTACACCTTC	.	.	TRBV5-4	TRBJ1-2
CASSLGGTGVYNEQFF	TGCGCCAGCAGCTTGGGTGGGACAGGGGTCTACAATGAGCAGTTCTTC	TRBD1	.	TRBV5-1	TRBJ2-1
CASSFTVGQGKNEQFF	TGTGCCAGCAGCTTTACGGTTGGACAGGGGAAAAATGAGCAGTTCTTC	TRBD1	.	TRBV11-1	TRBJ2-1
CASSFPPGAGYTF	TGTGCCAGTAGTTTCCCCCCAGGGGCTGGCTACACCTTC	.	.	TRBV19	TRBJ1-2
CASSGSGAGELFF	TGTGCCAGCAGTGGTTCAGGGGCCGGGGAGCTGTTTTTT	.	.	TRBV6-4	TRBJ2-2
CAWNHLAGSEQYF	TGTGCCTGGAACCATCTTGCCGGGAGCGAGCAGTACTTC	.	.	TRBV30	TRBJ2-7
CASSVQGRAGTEAFF	TGTGCCAGCAGCGTACAGGGTCGGGCAGGCACTGAAGCTTTCTTT	.	.	TRBV28	TRBJ1-1
CASSLWGTGGYTEAFF	TGTGCCAGCAGTTTATGGGGGACAGGGGGGTACACTGAAGCTTTCTTT	TRBD1	.	TRBV27	TRBJ1-1
CASRPTGPYEQYF	TGTGCCAGCAGACCGACAGGGCCCTACGAGCAGTACTTC	TRBD1	.	TRBV28	TRBJ2-7
CASSQTGRDGYTF	TGTGCCAGCTCACAGACAGGTCGTGATGGCTACACCTTC	.	.	TRBV18	TRBJ1-2
CASSEGRVGNTIYF	TGTGCCAGCAGTGAAGGCAGGGTCGGAAACACCATATATTTT	.	.	TRBV6-1	TRBJ1-3
CAWSFTRDRGSYEQYF	TGTGCCTGGAGTTTTACCCGGGACAGGGGCTCCTACGAGCAGTACTTC	TRBD1	.	TRBV30	TRBJ2-7
CASSRIRTHLGRGYNEQFF	TGTGCCAGCAGCCGCATTCGGACGCATCTGGGGAGAGGATACAATGAGCAGTTCTTC	.	.	TRBV7-8	TRBJ2-1
CASSLAGQAVNTEAFF	TGTGCCAGCAGCTTAGCGGGGCAGGCCGTGAACACTGAAGCTTTCTTT	.	.	TRBV7-6	TRBJ1-1
CASSLFSRDRGSSGYEQYF	TGTGCCAGCAGTTTATTTAGTCGAGACAGGGGGTCTAGTGGCTACGAGCAGTACTTC	TRBD1	.	TRBV27	TRBJ2-7
CASSLRQSTGELFF	TGTGCCAGCAGCTTACGACAGAGCACCGGGGAGCTGTTTTTT	.	once	TRBV5-4	TRBJ2-2
CASSLAPGSGNEQFF	TGTGCCAGCAGCTTGGCCCCGGGGTCGGGGAATGAGCAGTTCTTC	.	once	TRBV5-4	TRBJ2-1
CASSPLAEETQYF	TGCGCCAGCAGCCCCCTGGCGGAAGAGACCCAGTACTTC	.	once	TRBV5-1	TRBJ2-5
CASSDRGDTEAFF	TGTGCCAGCAGTGACAGGGGCGACACTGAAGCTTTCTTT	.	once	TRBV25-1	TRBJ1-1
CASRGGGSYNEQFF	TGTGCCAGTAGAGGCGGGGGCTCCTACAATGAGCAGTTCTTC	TRBD2	few	TRBV19	TRBJ2-1
CASSYPDRVKGTEAFF	TGTGCCAGCAGTTACCCTGACAGGGTTAAAGGCACTGAAGCTTTCTTT	TRBD1	.	TRBV6-6	TRBJ1-1
CASSELGQGAAYEQYF	TGTGCCAGCAGTGAATTGGGACAGGGGGCCGCCTACGAGCAGTACTTC	TRBD1	.	TRBV2	TRBJ2-7
CASTLGTGQETQYF	TGTGCCAGCACCCTGGGCACAGGTCAAGAGACCCAGTACTTC	.	.	TRBV5-8	TRBJ2-5
CASSLSYPYNEQFF	TGTGCCAGCAGTTTGAGTTATCCCTACAATGAGCAGTTCTTC	.	.	TRBV28	TRBJ2-1
CASRREREFYGYTF	TGTGCCAGCAGGCGTGAACGGGAGTTCTATGGCTACACCTTC	.	.	TRBV6-6	TRBJ1-2
CASTQGNSNQPQHF	TGTGCCAGCACCCAGGGGAATAGCAATCAGCCCCAGCATTTT	.	.	TRBV2	TRBJ1-5
CASSLANLEFYGYTF	TGTGCCAGCAGCTTGGCCAACTTGGAGTTCTATGGCTACACCTTC	.	.	TRBV5-6	TRBJ1-2
CASSISGGDLNTEAFF	TGCGCCAGCAGTATCTCAGGGGGCGACCTGAACACTGAAGCTTTCTTT	TRBD1	.	TRBV10-2	TRBJ1-1
CASSNLSPTGNTEAFF	TGTGCCAGTAGTAATCTAAGCCCGACAGGGAACACTGAAGCTTTCTTT	.	.	TRBV19	TRBJ1-1
CASSSGTSGRRVETQYF	TGTGCCAGCAGTTCCGGGACTAGCGGGAGGCGGGTCGAGACCCAGTACTTC	TRBD2	.	TRBV27	TRBJ2-5
CASSPERGNYNEQFF	TGTGCCAGCTCACCAGAGCGGGGGAACTACAATGAGCAGTTCTTC	TRBD2	.	TRBV18	TRBJ2-1